The 17 T cell receptor beta chains in this list originate from one sample, sequenced in a study of blood T cell repertoires in COVID-19. The repertoire was sequenced with immunoSEQ multiplex PCR; TCRdb's copy has only in-frame clones and lacks some. The sample lists 84,000 or so clones, 60% to 85% occurring once. The sequencing sample was made of peripheral blood. These receptors all stem from a human donor in a cohort sampled during active COVID-19.

The chain joins TRBV30 to TRBJ2-5; 11 bases map to TRBD1. The ends lost 3 bases at V and 4 bases at J; junction bases unmatched: 4. This CDR3 region has 14 residues. Germline V gene lookup returns CDR1 GTSNPN and CDR2 SVGIG (reference sequence). CDR3 sequence reads: CAWSRDRGVETQYF. The CDR3, as DNA: TGTGCCTGGAGCCGGGACAGGGGGGTAGAGACCCAGTACTTC.

This clone has just a few counts. The rearrangement uses TRBV5-4 and TRBJ2-7; TRBD1 matches at 12 bases. The J segment lost 6 bases and the V segment lost 3 bases, leaving 4 bases of the junction unmatched. Looked up from germline, CDR1 is SGHNT and CDR2 is YYREEE (reference sequence). This CDR3 spans 14 amino acids. CDR3 sequence: CASSSGDRGLEQYF. In DNA form, the CDR3 reads TGTGCCAGCAGCTCCGGGGACAGGGGGCTCGAGCAGTACTTC. The full variable domain, its missing parts supplied by reference TRBV5-4 and TRBJ2-7, is ETGVTQSPTHLIKTRGQQVTLRCSSQSGHNTVSWYQQALGQGPQFIFQYYREEENGRGNFPPRFSGLQFPNYSSELNVNALELDDSALYLCASSSGDRGLEQYFGPGTRLTVT.

The chain has TRBV4-2 and TRBJ1-3, with D possibly matching TRBD1 (6 bases). The CDR3 is made up of 18 amino acids. The germline gives CDR1 LGHNA, CDR2 YNFKEQ. V was pared by 4 bases and J by 0 bases, with 19 bases between. The CDR3 DNA sequence: TGTGCCAGCAGCCTTGACATGACAGGCTTGAACTCTGGAAACACCATATATTTT. This codes for CASSLDMTGLNSGNTIYF.

The chain joins TRBV6-2 or TRBV6-3 to TRBJ1-4; 9 bases match TRBD1. J gave up 1 base and V 5 bases, and 5 bases lay outside the gene matches. Germline CDR1 is MNHEY and CDR2 is SVGEGT. CDR3 length equals 16 residues. The CDR3 spells CASSPQGARTNEKLFF. In nucleotides, the CDR3 is TGTGCCAGCAGTCCACAGGGGGCGAGAACTAATGAAAAACTGTTTTTT.

V is TRBV28 and J is TRBJ2-7; no definite D call. Germline-derived CDR1 and CDR2 are MDHEN and SYDVKM. The CDR3 consists of 12 residues. Between the trimmed V and J ends, which lost 4 bases and 3 bases, there was a span of 7 bases. CDR3 protein: CASSYSVYEQYF. In DNA, the CDR3 is TGTGCCAGCAGTTATTCTGTCTACGAGCAGTACTTC.

This clone was found once. This sequence joins TRBV11-1 and TRBJ2-7; possible D gene TRBD2, 6 bases. This CDR3 comprises 15 residues. The V and J ends lost 1 base and 5 bases respectively, with 15 bases between them. Germline CDR1 and CDR2: SGHAT and FQDESV (reference sequence). CDR3 in DNA: TGTGCCAGCAGCTTAGGTGGAGGGACTTACGACGAGCAGTACTTC. Amino acids: CASSLGGGTYDEQYF.

The chain combines TRBV9 with TRBJ2-2, with 7 nucleotides matching TRBD1. With V trimmed by 4 bases and J by 3 bases, 9 bases remained unmatched. The CDR3 loop spans 16 amino acids. CDR1 is SGDLS, CDR2 YYNGEE, per germline. This CDR3 is CASSTHDRVDTGELFF. The CDR3 nucleotides read TGTGCCAGCAGCACCCACGACAGGGTAGACACCGGGGAGCTGTTTTTT.

This chain connects TRBV5-4 to TRBJ2-3, with a tentative D call TRBD1 (6 bases). The germline gives CDR1 SGHNT, CDR2 YYREEE (reference sequence). The CDR3 runs to 15 residues. Trimming shortened V by 0 bases and J by 0 bases, and 8 bases separated the two germline ends. The CDR3 bases are TGTGCCAGCAGCTTGGACGGACAGAGCACAGATACGCAGTATTTT. As protein: CASSLDGQSTDTQYF. Full variable domain (outside the CDR3, taken from reference TRBV5-4 and TRBJ2-3): ETGVTQSPTHLIKTRGQQVTLRCSSQSGHNTVSWYQQALGQGPQFIFQYYREEENGRGNFPPRFSGLQFPNYSSELNVNALELDDSALYLCASSLDGQSTDTQYFGPGTRLTVL.

The chain uses TRBV9 and TRBJ2-7; 13 bases align to TRBD2. The germline V gene has CDR1 SGDLS and CDR2 YYNGEE. The trim removed 4 bases at V and 1 base at J, leaving 2 bases unmatched. CDR3 size: 15 residues. In DNA, the CDR3 is TGTGCCAGCAGCTCGGGACTAGCGGGATCCTACGAGCAGTACTTC. This translates into CASSSGLAGSYEQYF.

The V call is TRBV27, the J call TRBJ2-4; 7 bases match TRBD1. CDR1 and CDR2 from the germline V gene are MNHEY and SMNVEV (reference sequence). The CDR3 consists of 20 residues. With 9 bases clipped from V and 0 bases from J, the junction kept 23 bases outside the gene matches. For the CDR3, the DNA is TGTGCCAGTGGCTCTAACTACGGGGACAGAGTACCTCTAGCCAAAAACATTCAGTACTTC. Translating it yields CASGSNYGDRVPLAKNIQYF.

In its sample, this clone was seen many times. V and J are TRBV13 and TRBJ2-7; the D gene is possibly TRBD1 (6 bases). This CDR3 is 14 amino acids long. V lost 3 bases, J lost 1 base, and 10 bases lay in between. In germline, CDR1 is PRHDT, CDR2 FYEKMQ (reference sequence). CDR3 region: CASSFGQSSYEQYF. CDR3 bases: TGTGCCAGCAGCTTCGGACAGTCTTCCTACGAGCAGTACTTC.

The V call is TRBV10-3, the J call TRBJ2-2, with 8 nucleotides matching TRBD1. Germline V gene lookup returns CDR1 ENHRY and CDR2 SYGVKD. This CDR3 has 18 residues. V lost 2 bases to trimming and J lost 1 base; unmatched junction nucleotides: 9. As DNA, the CDR3 is TGTGCCATCAGTGAGCCGAGAGGGACAGGAATGAACACCGGGGAGCTGTTTTTT. As protein: CAISEPRGTGMNTGELFF.

This clone was counted between two and nine times. The J gene is TRBJ1-5, the V gene TRBV18, with 9 bases lining up with TRBD1. Germline-derived CDR1 and CDR2 are KGHSH and LQKENI. J was trimmed by 8 bases and V by 3 bases; bases with no gene match: 8. The CDR3 runs to 15 residues. CDR3 bases: TGTGCCAGCTCACCCGACACAGGGGGCCGGGAGCCCCAGCATTTT. This gives the protein CASSPDTGGREPQHF.

The CDR3 loop reads CASSQVRGNSPLHF. CDR3 in DNA: TGCGCCAGCAGCCAAGTTCGGGGTAATTCACCCCTCCACTTT. The rearrangement joins TRBV4-3 to TRBJ1-6; D remains unclear. V was cut by 1 base and J by 6 bases, with 7 bases left in between. Germline V CDR1 and CDR2: LGHNA, YSLEER. This CDR3 has 14 amino acids.

The genes are TRBV18 and TRBJ2-1, with TRBD2 matching over 12 bases. V lost 0 bases, J lost 8 bases, and 14 bases stayed unmatched. Germline lookup yields CDR1 KGHSH and CDR2 LQKENI. The CDR3 totals 19 residues. The DNA for the CDR3 is TGTGCCAGCTCACCACCCAGGACTAGCGGGACCCAAAACGAGGATGAGCAGTTCTTC. Amino acid sequence: CASSPPRTSGTQNEDEQFF.

This clone has just a few counts. The V gene is TRBV18, the J gene TRBJ2-7, with D hard to call. The CDR3 length is 14 residues. Looked up from germline, CDR1 is KGHSH and CDR2 is LQKENI. Between the trimmed V and J ends, which lost 3 bases and 0 bases, there was a span of 9 bases. The CDR3 sequence is CASSPNTHSYEQYF. In DNA form, the CDR3 reads TGTGCCAGCTCACCCAACACCCACTCCTACGAGCAGTACTTC.

V usage is TRBV19 and J usage is TRBJ1-2; 8 bases align to TRBD1. The CDR3 contains 15 residues. Germline CDR1 and CDR2: LNHDA and SQIVND (reference sequence). V trimming: 9 bases; J trimming: 2 bases; junction bases outside the gene matches: 11. CDR3: CASNRGTGLNYGYTF. The CDR3 nucleotides are TGTGCCAGCAACCGGGGGACAGGTTTAAACTATGGCTACACCTTC.